Presented here are 28 T cell receptor beta chains from one specimen sequenced in a study of graft-versus-host responses after intestinal transplantation. Sequenced by immunoSEQ multiplex PCR; TCRdb stores in-frame clones only, minus some. Of more than 65,000 clones in the sample, approximately 91% were seen once. These TCRs are of unknown antigen specificity. The source material was unstimulated CD4+ T cells sorted from spleen or lymph node cells, sampled before intestinal transplant. These receptors all stem from a human donor who received an intestinal transplant.

This clone was counted once. This chain links TRBV30 with TRBJ1-5; 12 bases are shared with TRBD1. Germline loops: CDR1 GTSNPN, CDR2 SVGIG (reference sequence). The CDR3 extends over 13 amino acids. V trimming: 5 bases; J trimming: 7 bases; junction bases outside the gene matches: 3. The chain's CDR3 is CAWGGTGGQPQHF. As DNA, the CDR3 is TGTGCCTGGGGGGGGACAGGGGGCCAGCCCCAGCATTTT.

The chain employs TRBV28 and TRBJ2-7, with unresolved D. The CDR3 is made up of 13 amino acids. Deletions cut 2 bases from V and 2 bases from J, with 7 bases between. The germline gives CDR1 MDHEN, CDR2 SYDVKM. The DNA for the CDR3 is TGTGCCAGCAGTTTACAATTTCCCTACGAGCAGTACTTC. The encoded protein is CASSLQFPYEQYF.

This clone was recorded only once. V and J are TRBV2 and TRBJ2-7, with TRBD2 matching 8 bases. Trimming at V came to 6 bases and at J to 4 bases, leaving 11 bases not matched to a gene. CDR1 and CDR2 (germline): SNHLY, FYNNEI. This CDR3 is 15 amino acids long. The CDR3 sequence is CASRSLTGGHYEQYF. The CDR3 DNA reads as TGTGCCAGCAGATCACTAACGGGGGGGCATTACGAGCAGTACTTC.

The DNA of the CDR3 is TGTGCCAGTAGTATAGGGGGGACAGGGGGAATTGGGGAGCAGTTCTTC. Its protein is CASSIGGTGGIGEQFF. The chain links TRBV19 to TRBJ2-1; 11 nucleotides align to TRBD1. Germline V gene lookup returns CDR1 LNHDA and CDR2 SQIVND (reference sequence). The CDR3 extends over 16 amino acids. V gave up 1 base and J gave up 10 bases; unmatched junction bases: 9. The variable domain in full, with the rest retrieved from reference TRBV19 and TRBJ2-1, is DGGITQSPKYLFRKEGQNVTLSCEQNLNHDAMYWYRQDPGQGLRLIYYSQIVNDFQKGDIAEGYSVSREKKESFPLTVTSAQKNPTAFYLCASSIGGTGGIGEQFFGPGTRLTVL.

The table lists this clone with a count of one. CDR3 nucleotides: TGTGCCAGCAGCTTGAAGCGTCTCGACTCTGGGGCCAACGTCCTGACTTTC. Protein sequence: CASSLKRLDSGANVLTF. The V and J genes are TRBV5-6 and TRBJ2-6; D not resolved. Germline V lookup: CDR1 SGHDT, CDR2 YYEEEE. The CDR3 totals 17 residues. V lost 1 base to trimming and J lost 0 bases, with 11 bases between them.

V gene TRBV27 combines with J gene TRBJ2-7; 12 bases are shared with TRBD2. J gave up 2 bases and V 4 bases, and 0 bases lay outside the gene matches. This CDR3 has 14 residues. The V gene's germline CDR1 is MNHEY and CDR2 SMNVEV (reference sequence). The CDR3 region has the DNA TGTGCCAGCAGTTGGACTAGCGGGGCCTACGAGCAGTACTTC. The encoded protein is CASSWTSGAYEQYF.

The gene calls are TRBV10-3 and TRBJ2-1; 8 bases match TRBD2. The junction had 2 bases not matched to a gene; V was cut back by 0 bases and J by 4 bases. Germline V gene lookup returns CDR1 ENHRY and CDR2 SYGVKD. The CDR3 totals 15 residues. The CDR3 coding sequence is TGTGCCATCAGTGAGTCTGGCGGGGGGTACAATGAGCAGTTCTTC. Encoded protein: CAISESGGGYNEQFF.

J is TRBJ2-3 and V is TRBV5-1; tentatively, D is TRBD1 (6 bases). The CDR3 is 15 residues long. CDR1 is SGHRS, CDR2 YFSETQ, per germline. The V end was cut by 2 bases, the J end by 4 bases, with 14 bases between. CDR3 in amino acids: CASSLPTGSADTQYF. The CDR3 DNA reads TGCGCCAGCAGCTTACCCACAGGGAGCGCAGATACGCAGTATTTT.

J is TRBJ2-3 and V is TRBV10-3; the D is unclear. CDR1 is ENHRY and CDR2 is SYGVKD in the germline V gene. The ends were cut back, 3 bases at V and 0 bases at J, with 4 bases in the middle. CDR3 length: 13 residues. The CDR3: CAISDGSTDTQYF. In DNA form, the CDR3 reads TGTGCCATCAGTGACGGGAGCACAGATACGCAGTATTTT.

V usage is TRBV5-1 and J usage is TRBJ2-5, with 7 bases identical to TRBD1. Matching the DNA end better, TRBJ2-7 makes the J call doubtful. Germline V gene data show CDR1 as SGHRS and CDR2 as YFSETQ. This CDR3 comprises 13 residues. CDR3 region: CASSEGQAYEQYF. The CDR3 region has the DNA TGCGCCAGCAGCGAAGGACAGGCCTACGAGCAGTACTTC.

This chain uses TRBV19 with TRBJ2-1; 9 nucleotides match TRBD2. Germline CDR1 reads LNHDA; CDR2 reads SQIVND (reference sequence). Losses at the gene ends were 2 bases for V and 0 bases for J; bases not matched to a gene: 5. CDR3 length: 17 amino acids. CDR3 loop: CASSINPGLASYNEQFF. The CDR3 coding sequence is TGTGCCAGTAGTATAAATCCGGGACTAGCCTCCTACAATGAGCAGTTCTTC.

The chain carries TRBV28 and TRBJ2-1, with TRBD2 matching over 7 bases. With V trimmed by 3 bases and J by 5 bases, 10 bases remained unmatched. The germline V gene has CDR1 MDHEN and CDR2 SYDVKM. The CDR3 consists of 16 residues. For the CDR3, the DNA is TGTGCCAGCAGTTTGATACGTAACCGGGGGGACAATGAGCAGTTCTTC. Its translation: CASSLIRNRGDNEQFF.

The rearrangement joins TRBV11-1 to TRBJ1-5; possible D gene TRBD1, 5 bases. The germline V and J ends were trimmed by 8 bases and 5 bases, with 13 bases remaining between them. The CDR3 covers 13 residues. Germline CDR1 reads SGHAT; CDR2 reads FQDESV (reference sequence). Here the CDR3 DNA reads TGTGCCAGCGCCTCAGGGTTGGATCAGCCCCAGCATTTT. Protein: CASASGLDQPQHF. The entire variable domain, with the rest obtained from reference TRBV11-1 and TRBJ1-5, is as follows: EAEVAQSPRYKITEKSQAVAFWCDPISGHATLYWYRQILGQGPELLVQFQDESVVDDSQLPKDRFSAERLKGVDSTLKIQPAELGDSAMYLCASASGLDQPQHFGDGTRLSIL.

CDR3 in DNA: TGTGCCAGCAGTTCAGCACAGGGTAACGAGCAGTACTTC. Translated, it gives CASSSAQGNEQYF. V is TRBV28 and J is TRBJ2-7; D is possibly TRBD1 (6 bases). The CDR3 covers 13 residues. V lost 4 bases, J lost 5 bases, and 12 bases lay in between. Germline loops: CDR1 MDHEN, CDR2 SYDVKM.

V and J are TRBV7-9 and TRBJ2-5, with TRBD2 matching 14 bases. The CDR3 spans 16 residues. V trimming: 6 bases; J trimming: 10 bases; junction bases outside the gene matches: 13. Germline V gene sequence: CDR1 SEHNR, CDR2 FQNEAQ (reference sequence). The CDR3 DNA sequence: TGTGCCAGCAGTCCTAGACTAGCGGGAGGGCCTACCGTCCAGTACTTC. Protein product: CASSPRLAGGPTVQYF.

This clone has only a few counts. This chain joins TRBV30 and TRBJ1-2; no firm D call. This CDR3 comprises 11 residues. In germline, CDR1 is GTSNPN, CDR2 SVGIG (reference sequence). V lost 4 bases and J lost 5, with 8 bases in between. For the CDR3, the DNA is TGTGCCTGGAATAGCGGGTATGGCTACACCTTC. It is translated as CAWNSGYGYTF. Looking up the rest from reference TRBV30 and TRBJ1-2 gives the full variable domain: SQTIHQWPATLVQPVGSPLSLECTVEGTSNPNLYWYRQAAGRGLQLLFYSVGIGQISSEVPQNLSASRPQDRQFILSSKKLLLSDSGFYLCAWNSGYGYTFGSGTRLTVV.

J is TRBJ1-4 and V is TRBV19; 9 bases are a match to TRBD1. J gave up 11 bases and V 8 bases, and 6 bases lay outside the gene matches. The CDR3 covers 12 residues. Germline CDR1 is LNHDA and CDR2 is SQIVND (reference sequence). CDR3 protein: CASSGQGWKLFF. CDR3 sequence (DNA): TGTGCCAGTTCCGGACAGGGGTGGAAACTGTTTTTT.

V usage is TRBV5-1 and J usage is TRBJ2-3; a weak D match, TRBD2 (7 bases). This CDR3 comprises 15 residues. Germline V gene sequence: CDR1 SGHRS, CDR2 YFSETQ. V lost 4 bases and J 0 bases, leaving 12 bases between the germline ends. Here the CDR3 reads CASSPGGPSTDTQYF. CDR3 bases: TGCGCCAGCAGCCCCGGGGGGCCGAGCACAGATACGCAGTATTTT.

This sequence joins TRBV5-1 and TRBJ2-2; the match to TRBD2 covers 7 bases. CDR1 is SGHRS, CDR2 YFSETQ, per germline. With 4 bases clipped from V and 5 bases from J, the junction kept 5 bases outside the gene matches. The CDR3 runs to 14 residues. CDR3 loop: CASSGGEATGELFF. The CDR3 DNA sequence: TGCGCCAGCAGCGGGGGGGAAGCTACCGGGGAGCTGTTTTTT.

The CDR3 bases are TGTGCCAGCAGTACCGGGACAGGAAGGTTAGATACGCAGTATTTT. Translation gives CASSTGTGRLDTQYF. The chain recombines TRBV2 with TRBJ2-3; 8 bases are a match to TRBD1. Germline V lookup: CDR1 SNHLY, CDR2 FYNNEI. The CDR3 spans 15 residues. The V and J ends lost 5 bases and 5 bases, in that order; junction bases with no gene match: 9.

This sequence joins TRBV9 and TRBJ2-3; 8 nucleotides align to TRBD2. The CDR3 length is 17 residues. The germline V gene has CDR1 SGDLS and CDR2 YYNGEE. V lost 5 bases, J lost 4 bases, and 15 bases stayed unmatched. CDR3 nucleotide sequence: TGTGCCAGCAGTTACCTTCGTGACGGGGGGGCCCCAGATACGCAGTATTTT. Its translation: CASSYLRDGGAPDTQYF.

The chain links TRBV19 to TRBJ1-1; D is perhaps TRBD1 (5 bases). The CDR3 loop spans 18 amino acids. The germline gives CDR1 LNHDA, CDR2 SQIVND (reference sequence). The germline V and J ends were trimmed by 4 bases and 1 base, with 22 bases remaining between them. DNA for the CDR3: TGTGCCAGTAGTACGAAGTACACCCTAACAGGAGAGAACACTGAAGCTTTCTTT. The encoded protein is CASSTKYTLTGENTEAFF.

The chain carries TRBV2 and TRBJ2-7; the match to TRBD2 covers 8 bases. Per the germline V gene, CDR1 is SNHLY and CDR2 is FYNNEI. This CDR3 has 16 amino acids. The junction had 10 bases not matched to a gene; V was cut back by 2 bases and J by 4 bases. The CDR3 here is CASSELSPGLGYEQYF. The CDR3 DNA follows: TGTGCCAGCAGTGAATTGAGCCCGGGACTAGGATACGAGCAGTACTTC.

The rearrangement links TRBV27 to TRBJ2-1; 9 positions match TRBD2. Looked up from germline, CDR1 is MNHEY and CDR2 is SMNVEV (reference sequence). Trimming at V came to 7 bases and at J to 4 bases, leaving 5 bases not matched to a gene. There are 14 residues in the CDR3. CDR3 amino acids: CASKPAGGYNEQFF. CDR3 bases: TGTGCCAGCAAGCCAGCGGGGGGTTACAATGAGCAGTTCTTC.

V usage is TRBV5-1 and J usage is TRBJ1-2; D is ambiguous. The V gene's germline CDR1 is SGHRS and CDR2 YFSETQ. The CDR3 covers 13 residues. V was shortened by 0 bases and J by 3 bases, with 6 bases between the two germline ends. The CDR3 loop reads CASSLAFDYGYTF. The CDR3, as DNA: TGCGCCAGCAGCTTGGCCTTTGACTATGGCTACACCTTC.

The CDR3 region is CASSPGQGRPDTQYF. The CDR3 bases are TGTGCCAGCAGCCCTGGACAGGGAAGGCCAGATACGCAGTATTTT. J is TRBJ2-3 and V is TRBV5-4; TRBD1 agrees at 8 bases. J lost 4 bases, V lost 4 bases, and 8 bases had no gene match. Looked up from germline, CDR1 is SGHNT and CDR2 is YYREEE (reference sequence). The CDR3 runs to 15 residues.

V gene TRBV27 combines with J gene TRBJ1-2; 8 nucleotides line up with TRBD1. Per the germline V gene, CDR1 is MNHEY and CDR2 is SMNVEV (reference sequence). The V segment lost 2 bases and the J segment 6 bases; nucleotides outside the gene matches: 11. CDR3 length: 16 amino acids. CDR3 nucleotides: TGTGCCAGCAGTTTAACCCCGACAGGGGTTGATCATGGCTACACCTTC. This translates into CASSLTPTGVDHGYTF.

This sequence joins TRBV28 and TRBJ1-1; D possibly corresponds to TRBD1 (6 bases). The CDR3 totals 13 residues. V was clipped by 9 bases and J by 5 bases, with 16 bases between them. Per the germline V gene, CDR1 is MDHEN and CDR2 is SYDVKM. CDR3 sequence (DNA): TGTGCCAGGGGGGTCAAGGGGGGGACTGAAGCTTTCTTT. Translating gives CARGVKGGTEAFF.